The rows below give T cell receptor beta chains drawn from one sample of a study of blood T cell repertoires in COVID-19. The assay was immunoSEQ multiplex PCR, and TCRdb's table has in-frame clones only and misses some. The table lists 59,000 or so clones, around 78% of them singletons. Sequencing input: peripheral blood. These receptors were collected from a human donor in a cohort sampled during active COVID-19. Each CDR3 is given with its conserved first and last residue. D genes are given only for firm matches. Clone size is not always given. Where it is, it says once, few, many or a class for expanded clones.

j_gene	len	d_gene	abundance	v_gene	CDR3aa	CDR3nt
TRBJ2-1	18	TRBD2	-	TRBV4-1	CASSQDRQAGATYNEQFF	TGCGCCAGCAGCCAAGATAGGCAAGCGGGGGCAACGTACAATGAGCAGTTCTTC
TRBJ1-2	12	-	-	TRBV5-6	CASSLSIGGYTF	TGTGCCAGCAGCCTTTCGATCGGGGGCTACACCTTC
TRBJ1-3	15	TRBD1	few	TRBV5-6	CASSLVGDRGDTIYF	TGTGCCAGCAGCTTGGTGGGGGACAGGGGTGACACCATATATTTT
TRBJ1-3	14	-	-	TRBV7-2	CASSGTGLGNTIYF	TGTGCCAGCAGCGGAACAGGATTGGGTAACACCATATATTTT
TRBJ2-7	15	TRBD1	-	TRBV19	CASKRQGRGSNEQYF	TGTGCCAGTAAACGGCAGGGCAGGGGGAGCAACGAGCAGTACTTC
TRBJ1-1	16	TRBD1	-	TRBV6-1	CASSEVLGQGNTEAFF	TGTGCCAGCAGTGAGGTTCTTGGACAGGGGAACACTGAAGCTTTCTTT
TRBJ2-3	13	-	-	TRBV29-1	CSVEVTAIDTQYF	TGCAGCGTTGAAGTAACCGCGATAGATACGCAGTATTTT
TRBJ2-3	13	-	-	TRBV6-6	CASSYTRADTQYF	TGTGCCAGCAGTTACACGCGAGCAGATACGCAGTATTTT
TRBJ2-1	15	TRBD1	once	TRBV6-5	CASSLTGGIWNEQFF	TGTGCCAGCAGCCTAACAGGGGGTATTTGGAATGAGCAGTTCTTC
TRBJ2-4	15	TRBD2	-	TRBV3-1/TRBV3-2	CASSQEAGAKNIQYF	TGTGCCAGCAGCCAAGAAGCGGGGGCAAAAAACATTCAGTACTTC
TRBJ2-7	16	-	-	TRBV3-1/TRBV3-2	CASSQDVSGKGDEQYF	TGTGCCAGCAGCCAAGATGTCTCGGGGAAAGGCGACGAGCAGTACTTC
TRBJ1-1	16	TRBD1	-	TRBV5-1	CASSHNPGTGDTEAFF	TGCGCCAGCAGCCACAACCCCGGGACAGGGGACACTGAAGCTTTCTTT
TRBJ2-5	13	-	-	TRBV2	CASSDSVAETQYF	TGTGCCAGCAGTGACTCGGTAGCGGAGACCCAGTACTTC
TRBJ1-5	20	-	few	TRBV21-1	CASSPHQGRGIGNSNQPQHF	TGTGCCAGCAGCCCCCATCAGGGGAGGGGAATCGGGAATAGCAATCAGCCCCAGCATTTT
TRBJ2-3	15	-	-	TRBV5-1	CASSLGPGRADTQYF	TGCGCCAGCAGCCTCGGGCCGGGAAGGGCAGATACGCAGTATTTT
TRBJ1-2	14	-	few	TRBV7-2	CASSARTADRGYTF	TGTGCCAGCAGCGCCCGGACAGCCGATCGAGGCTACACCTTC
TRBJ1-2	14	TRBD1	-	TRBV6-2/TRBV6-3	CASSGTGTNYGYTF	TGTGCCAGCAGCGGGACAGGGACAAACTATGGCTACACCTTC
TRBJ2-3	14	-	-	TRBV3-1/TRBV3-2	CASSHGGATDTQYF	TGTGCCAGCAGCCACGGCGGGGCCACAGATACGCAGTATTTT
TRBJ1-5	12	TRBD1	-	TRBV24-1	CATGQANQPQHF	TGTGCCACAGGACAGGCGAATCAGCCCCAGCATTTT
TRBJ2-3	15	TRBD2	-	TRBV6-4	CASSASSGSTDTQYF	TGTGCCAGCAGTGCGTCTAGCGGAAGCACAGATACGCAGTATTTT
TRBJ1-2	14	TRBD1	-	TRBV7-9	CASSETGGGHGYTF	TGTGCCAGCAGCGAAACAGGGGGCGGCCATGGCTACACCTTC
TRBJ2-2	16	TRBD2	-	TRBV7-2	CASSLVGGADTGELFF	TGTGCCAGCAGCTTAGTCGGGGGGGCTGACACCGGGGAGCTGTTTTTT
TRBJ1-2	14	TRBD1	-	TRBV7-2	CASSYGQGASGYTF	TGTGCCAGCAGCTACGGACAGGGGGCTAGTGGCTACACCTTC
TRBJ2-1	15	-	-	TRBV18	CASSPPRSGYNEQFF	TGTGCCAGCTCACCGCCTAGGAGCGGTTACAATGAGCAGTTCTTC
TRBJ1-1	13	TRBD1	-	TRBV12-3/TRBV12-4	CASSNRGNTEAFF	TGTGCCAGCAGCAACAGGGGGAACACTGAAGCTTTCTTT
TRBJ1-4	15	-	-	TRBV9	CASSELGTTNEKLFF	TGTGCCAGCAGCGAGCTAGGAACAACTAATGAAAAACTGTTTTTT
TRBJ1-2	14	TRBD1	once	TRBV14	CASSRDRVDYGYTF	TGTGCCAGCAGCCGGGACAGGGTCGACTATGGCTACACCTTC
TRBJ2-2	15	-	-	TRBV9	CASSVGSSLAGELFF	TGTGCCAGCAGCGTAGGTTCTAGTTTGGCCGGGGAGCTGTTTTTT
TRBJ1-3	15	TRBD1	-	TRBV11-2	CASSREGASGNTIYF	TGTGCCAGCAGCCGGGAGGGGGCGAGCGGAAACACCATATATTTT
TRBJ1-6	13	-	-	TRBV28	CASSGTSYSPLHF	TGTGCCAGCAGCGGGACTTCCTATTCACCCCTCCACTTT
TRBJ2-1	15	TRBD2	-	TRBV7-2	CASSLGGGARNEQFF	TGTGCCAGCAGCTTAGGCGGGGGGGCTAGGAATGAGCAGTTCTTC
TRBJ1-2	15	-	-	TRBV28	CASSPWTRDNYGYTF	TGTGCCAGCAGTCCCTGGACTCGTGATAACTATGGCTACACCTTC
TRBJ1-1	17	TRBD1	-	TRBV6-2/TRBV6-3	CASSYLLTGPMNTEAFF	TGTGCCAGCAGTTACCTCCTGACAGGGCCCATGAACACTGAAGCTTTCTTT
TRBJ1-1	13	-	-	TRBV24-1	CATSDVLNTEAFF	TGTGCCACCAGTGATGTATTGAACACTGAAGCTTTCTTT
TRBJ1-2	13	-	-	TRBV7-3	CASSLTQGNGYTF	TGTGCCAGCAGCTTAACGCAGGGGAACGGCTACACCTTC
TRBJ2-3	13	-	few	TRBV7-2	CASSRGGTDTQYF	TGTGCCAGCAGCCGGGGTGGCACAGATACGCAGTATTTT
TRBJ2-1	13	-	-	TRBV28	CASTENYSDEQFF	TGTGCCAGCACCGAAAATTACTCGGATGAGCAGTTCTTC
TRBJ2-7	17	-	-	TRBV6-2/TRBV6-3	CASSYRGGPYSSYEQYF	TGTGCCAGCAGTTACAGGGGGGGGCCGTACAGCTCCTACGAGCAGTACTTC
TRBJ1-2	15	-	-	TRBV4-1	CASSQTVRGRDGYTF	TGCGCCAGCAGCCAAACGGTCAGGGGAAGGGATGGCTACACCTTC
TRBJ1-2	14	-	-	TRBV2	CATNLQGFAYGYTF	TGTGCCACAAACCTCCAGGGGTTTGCCTATGGCTACACCTTC
TRBJ2-3	15	TRBD1	-	TRBV6-5	CASRSGTGGTDTQYF	TGTGCCAGCAGATCCGGGACAGGGGGGACAGATACGCAGTATTTT